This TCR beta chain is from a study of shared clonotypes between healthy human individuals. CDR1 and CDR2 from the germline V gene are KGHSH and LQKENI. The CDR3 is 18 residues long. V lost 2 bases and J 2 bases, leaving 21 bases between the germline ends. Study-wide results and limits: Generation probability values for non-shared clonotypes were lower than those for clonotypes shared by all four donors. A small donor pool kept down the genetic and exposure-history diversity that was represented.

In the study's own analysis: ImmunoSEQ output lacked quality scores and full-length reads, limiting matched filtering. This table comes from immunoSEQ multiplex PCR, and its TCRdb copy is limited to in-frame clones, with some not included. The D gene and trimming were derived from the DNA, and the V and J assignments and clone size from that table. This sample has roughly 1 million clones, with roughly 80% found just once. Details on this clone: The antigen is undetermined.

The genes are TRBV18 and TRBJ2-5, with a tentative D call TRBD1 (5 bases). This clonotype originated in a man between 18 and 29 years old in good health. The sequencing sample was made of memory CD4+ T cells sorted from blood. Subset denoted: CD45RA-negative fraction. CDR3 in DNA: TGTGCCAGCTCACCATTTCCTTCTCAGGGCGTCGGACAAGAGACCCAGTACTTC. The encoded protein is CASSPFPSQGVGQETQYF.